A selection of T cell receptor beta chains follows, all from one sample in a study of blood T cell repertoires in COVID-19. Assay used: immunoSEQ multiplex PCR; TCRdb lists only in-frame clones, some missing. Among 210,000 or so clones listed, roughly 80% were seen once. Sample: peripheral blood. The receptors come from a woman of 80 years or more with COVID-19, enrolled during active disease. The conserved cysteine and the conserved F or W are not part of the CDR3 here.

v_call: TRBV7-9
j_call: TRBJ2-3
cdr3_aa: ASSYSSERTDTQY

v_call: TRBV7-7
j_call: TRBJ2-1
cdr3_aa: ASSSHLATEQF

v_call: TRBV5-4
j_call: TRBJ2-1
cdr3_aa: ASSYEGTPHYNEQF

v_call: TRBV7-9
j_call: TRBJ2-1
cdr3_aa: ASSFTTGFKQF

v_call: TRBV18
j_call: TRBJ2-7
cdr3_aa: ASSPSLGDVHEQY

v_call: TRBV5-1
j_call: TRBJ2-7
cdr3_aa: ASSSGQGFYEQY

v_call: TRBV9
j_call: TRBJ2-3
cdr3_aa: ASSEPGQGSTDTQY

v_call: TRBV27
j_call: TRBJ2-1
cdr3_aa: ASRRAGLGVEQF

v_call: TRBV11-2
j_call: TRBJ1-2
cdr3_aa: ASSSQGINGYT

v_call: TRBV27
j_call: TRBJ1-6
cdr3_aa: ATARGGNSPLH

v_call: TRBV21-1
j_call: TRBJ1-2
cdr3_aa: ASVFSPFSRLSGYT

v_call: TRBV2
j_call: TRBJ2-6
cdr3_aa: ASSEGRNSGANVLT

v_call: TRBV29-1
j_call: TRBJ2-7
cdr3_aa: SVALAYEQY

v_call: TRBV10-1
j_call: TRBJ2-3
cdr3_aa: ATAGGPSDTQY

v_call: TRBV10-3
j_call: TRBJ2-7
cdr3_aa: AISASGAEQY

v_call: TRBV12-3/TRBV12-4
j_call: TRBJ1-2
cdr3_aa: ASSPWGVGYT

v_call: TRBV2
j_call: TRBJ1-5
cdr3_aa: ASGGGSNQPQH

v_call: TRBV5-1
j_call: TRBJ2-3
cdr3_aa: ASRVGGSTDTQY

v_call: TRBV29-1
j_call: TRBJ2-7
cdr3_aa: SVEKREGRFHEQY

v_call: TRBV6-5
j_call: TRBJ1-1
cdr3_aa: ASRRNTEAF

v_call: TRBV6-5
j_call: TRBJ1-5
cdr3_aa: ASRLDRAHNQPQH

v_call: TRBV28
j_call: TRBJ1-2
cdr3_aa: ASFRGQGNYGYT

v_call: TRBV5-8
j_call: TRBJ2-3
cdr3_aa: ASSLVGLAVTDTQY

v_call: TRBV2
j_call: TRBJ2-3
cdr3_aa: ASRGAVHTQY

v_call: TRBV6-5
j_call: TRBJ2-7
cdr3_aa: ASETGTYEQY

v_call: TRBV18
j_call: TRBJ2-2
cdr3_aa: ASSLAPEGTGELF

v_call: TRBV5-3
j_call: TRBJ1-1
cdr3_aa: ARTRDRALRFGNTEAF

v_call: TRBV5-4
j_call: TRBJ2-5
cdr3_aa: ASSLAGVQETQY

v_call: TRBV3-1/TRBV3-2
j_call: TRBJ1-6
cdr3_aa: ASSRRTGNNSPLH

v_call: TRBV5-1
j_call: TRBJ1-2
cdr3_aa: ASSEDRADGYT

v_call: TRBV3-1/TRBV3-2
j_call: TRBJ2-6
cdr3_aa: ASSPSHFRYSGANVLT

v_call: TRBV6-1
j_call: TRBJ1-2
cdr3_aa: ASSESFGTVPRGYT

v_call: TRBV10-3
j_call: TRBJ1-5
cdr3_aa: AISESGVQPQH

v_call: TRBV2
j_call: TRBJ1-1
cdr3_aa: ASMRETEAF

v_call: TRBV5-4
j_call: TRBJ1-1
cdr3_aa: ATQQKTGQAPLEAF

v_call: TRBV5-1
j_call: TRBJ2-1
cdr3_aa: ASSAQGGSYNEQF

v_call: TRBV19
j_call: TRBJ1-2
cdr3_aa: ASSISRARVDGYT

v_call: TRBV6-5
j_call: TRBJ2-3
cdr3_aa: ASAPPGVPDTQY

v_call: TRBV5-1
j_call: TRBJ2-2
cdr3_aa: ASSSEPSGGAGELF

v_call: TRBV15
j_call: TRBJ2-5
cdr3_aa: ATSRGVAGGVETQY

v_call: TRBV4-1
j_call: TRBJ1-1
cdr3_aa: ASSPGQGIENTEAF

v_call: TRBV28
j_call: TRBJ1-1
cdr3_aa: ASRYRGVTEAF